This TCR beta chain was identified in a study of T cell clonality in common variable immunodeficiency. V dropped 3 bases and J dropped 1 base, with 4 bases sitting between them. Germline CDR1 MRHNA, CDR2 SNTAGT. The CDR3 is 13 amino acids. Concerning this clone: Its antigen remains unidentified. The read is 3 residues too short to cover the CDR3 end, so that end is filled in from the germline J gene.

Profiled with immunoSEQ multiplex PCR; TCRdb holds only in-frame clones, not every one. The data show tens of thousands of clones, none appearing only once, with about 13% held by the ten largest. General study points: What drives increased CVID clonality needs T cell subpopulation sequencing.

The chain is built from TRBV6-4 and TRBJ1-5; D call uncertain. The receptor's source is a person aged 18-70 years in good health. The sample comprised peripheral blood mononuclear cells. The CDR3 is CASSERSNQPQHF. CDR3 DNA, as far as it was read: TGTGCCAGCAGTGAGAGGAGCAATCAGCCC.